The entry that follows covers one T cell receptor (beta chain) sequence. Its antigen remains unidentified. CDR3 length equals 15 residues. In germline, CDR1 is MDHEN, CDR2 SYDVKM. V lost 4 bases and J 4 bases, leaving 16 bases between the germline ends. Construction of TCR beta libraries relied on iRepertoire HTBI primers and on Arm-PCR targeting CDR3 regions. TCRdb fed the multiplex PCR reads into MiXCR, producing one record per CDR3 protein. The data contain 400,000 to 500,000 distinct CDR3 sequences, around 20% of them singletons. The data were taken from a study of regulatory T cells in long-lasting Graves disease. Study-level findings and limits: Limited samples may have lowered accuracy.

Time point described: persistent/refractory GD, antithyroid drugs over 5 years with positive TRAb. The TCR library was made from RNA extracted from PBMCs. Staff drew approximately 9.3 milliliters of peripheral blood into EDTA tubes. The material sequenced was peripheral blood mononuclear cells (PBMCs), taken when the disease was refractory, from a patient treated with antithyroid drugs. The chain is built from TRBV28 and TRBJ1-1, with a weak D call TRBD1 (6 bases). The TCR was taken from a female donor with Graves disease. The CDR3 region has the DNA TGTGCCAGCAGTTACCGGGGGCTGGGGGGCACTGAAGCTTTCTTT. Protein sequence: CASSYRGLGGTEAFF.